A single sample is the source of the 12 T cell receptor beta chains below, sequenced in a study of shared clonotypes between healthy human individuals. Clones were read by immunoSEQ multiplex PCR, and TCRdb kept only the in-frame ones, dropping some. Found here are over a million clones, 96% of them singletons; the top ten hold approximately 1.1%. Sequencing used naive CD4+ T cells sorted from blood. Subset reported: CD45RA+ positively selected. Receptors were obtained from a man aged 25 to 45 in good health.

This clone was seen just once. The V call is TRBV5-1, the J call TRBJ1-5, with D hard to call. CDR1 is SGHRS, CDR2 YFSETQ, per germline. The CDR3 runs to 21 residues. Trimming took 1 base from V and 1 from J, leaving 27 bases between them. The CDR3 region has the DNA TGCGCCAGCAGCTTGTCACTGGCCCCAATGAGAATACCGGGGAGCAATCAGCCCCAGCATTTT. Translation: CASSLSLAPMRIPGSNQPQHF. The full variable domain, rest sourced from reference TRBV5-1 and TRBJ1-5, is KAGVTQTPRYLIKTRGQQVTLSCSPISGHRSVSWYQQTPGQGLQFLFEYFSETQRNKGNFPGRFSGRQFSNSRSEMNVSTLELGDSALYLCASSLSLAPMRIPGSNQPQHFGDGTRLSIL.

V gene TRBV18 combines with J gene TRBJ1-5; 8 bases fit TRBD1. This CDR3 has 16 amino acids. Germline V gene data show CDR1 as KGHSH and CDR2 as LQKENI. V shed 2 bases and J 2 bases; nucleotides not matched to a gene: 5. CDR3 DNA sequence: TGTGCCAGCTCACCAACTACAGGGGGTGGCAATCAGCCCCAGCATTTT. This codes for CASSPTTGGGNQPQHF.

The chain uses TRBV19 and TRBJ2-5, with D possibly TRBD1 on 5 matching bases. Trimming took off 5 bases at V and 5 bases at J, with 18 bases between the two ends. Germline V gene data show CDR1 as LNHDA and CDR2 as SQIVND (reference sequence). The CDR3 covers 15 residues. The CDR3: CASSARRRRQETQYF. The CDR3 DNA follows: TGTGCCAGTAGTGCCCGACGACGCCGACAGGAGACCCAGTACTTC.

The rearrangement joins TRBV28 to TRBJ2-7; tentative D call: TRBD1 (8 bases). This CDR3 spans 12 amino acids. The V and J ends lost 11 bases and 6 bases respectively, with 17 bases between them. Germline V gene lookup returns CDR1 MDHEN and CDR2 SYDVKM. The CDR3 DNA sequence: TGTGCCGGACAGGGAGGGTTGGGCGAGCAGTACTTC. Translated: CAGQGGLGEQYF.

The genes are TRBV10-3 and TRBJ2-2; 9 bases map to TRBD2. The germline gives CDR1 ENHRY, CDR2 SYGVKD. V was clipped by 0 bases and J by 5 bases; unmatched bases: 4. The CDR3 is 16 residues long. The CDR3 protein is CAISESLTSGTGELFF. CDR3 DNA: TGTGCCATCAGTGAGTCATTGACTAGCGGAACCGGGGAGCTGTTTTTT.

The chain couples TRBV28 to TRBJ2-7; D gene ambiguous. Trimming removed 7 bases from V and 7 bases from J, with 20 bases in between. The CDR3 loop spans 14 amino acids. CDR1 is MDHEN, CDR2 SYDVKM, per germline. The CDR3 DNA sequence: TGTGCCAGCAATATTGGGTTCCTAGAAAATGAGCAGTACTTC. Residues: CASNIGFLENEQYF.

As concerns this clone: The sample carries other DNA sequences with the same CDR3. The rearrangement uses TRBV7-9 and TRBJ2-7; D is unclear. The CDR3 is made up of 11 amino acids. Trimming removed 1 base from V and 7 bases from J, with 5 bases in between. Per germline, CDR1 SEHNR and CDR2 FQNEAQ (reference sequence). The CDR3 here is CASSLVDEQYF. The CDR3 DNA reads as TGTGCCAGCAGCTTAGTGGATGAGCAGTACTTC.

V usage is TRBV27 and J usage is TRBJ1-4, with a weak D call TRBD1 (5 bases). V shed 5 bases and J shed 1 base, with 14 bases lying between them. CDR1 MNHEY and CDR2 SMNVEV come from the germline V gene (reference sequence). CDR3 length equals 16 residues. For the CDR3, the DNA is TGTGCCAGCAGTCCCCTAAGACAGATAACTAATGAAAAACTGTTTTTT. Translation gives CASSPLRQITNEKLFF.

This chain joins TRBV27 and TRBJ2-1, with D possibly being TRBD1 or TRBD2 (5 bases each). Looked up from germline, CDR1 is MNHEY and CDR2 is SMNVEV (reference sequence). The CDR3 contains 14 residues. Between the trimmed V and J ends, which lost 5 bases and 7 bases, there was a span of 15 bases. CDR3 in amino acids: CASSPIVGVNEQFF. Written as DNA, the CDR3 is TGTGCCAGCAGTCCAATCGTGGGGGTTAATGAGCAGTTCTTC.

The chain employs TRBV28 and TRBJ1-5, with 9 bases lining up with TRBD1. This CDR3 is built from 15 residues. CDR1 is MDHEN, CDR2 SYDVKM, per germline. V was pared by 5 bases and J by 3 bases, with 5 bases of the junction left unmatched. The CDR3 coding sequence is TGTGCCAGCAGTCGCGACAGGGGGAACAATCAGCCCCAGCATTTT. Residues: CASSRDRGNNQPQHF.

The V gene is TRBV25-1, the J gene TRBJ2-1, with TRBD2 as a possible D gene (6 bases). This CDR3 has 13 amino acids. Per the germline V gene, CDR1 is MGHDK and CDR2 is SYGVNS. The V and J ends lost 7 bases and 0 bases respectively, with 7 bases between them. CDR3 coding DNA: TGTGCCAGCACCGGGAGCTCCTACAATGAGCAGTTCTTC. Protein sequence: CASTGSSYNEQFF.

This chain uses TRBV19 with TRBJ2-1, with TRBD2 matching 11 bases. Germline CDR1 is LNHDA and CDR2 is SQIVND (reference sequence). The CDR3 contains 17 residues. The V gene end was trimmed by 5 bases and the J gene end by 6 bases; junction bases not matched to a gene: 12. The CDR3: CASSLTSGSLRINEQFF. CDR3 DNA sequence: TGTGCCAGTAGTTTAACTAGCGGGAGTCTAAGAATCAATGAGCAGTTCTTC.